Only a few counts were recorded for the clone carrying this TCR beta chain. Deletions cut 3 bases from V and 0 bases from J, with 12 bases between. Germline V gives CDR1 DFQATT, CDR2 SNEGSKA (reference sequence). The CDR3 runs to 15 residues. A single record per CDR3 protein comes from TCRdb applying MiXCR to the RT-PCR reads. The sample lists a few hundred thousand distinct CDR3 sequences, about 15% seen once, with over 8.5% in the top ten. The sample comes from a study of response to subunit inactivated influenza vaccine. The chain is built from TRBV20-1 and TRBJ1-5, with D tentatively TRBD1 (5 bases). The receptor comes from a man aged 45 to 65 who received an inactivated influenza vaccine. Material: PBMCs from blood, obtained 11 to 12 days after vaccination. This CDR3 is CSARPGPYSNQPQHF. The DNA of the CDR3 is TGCAGTGCTAGGCCGGGGCCCTATAGCAATCAGCCCCAGCATTTT.